The 5 T cell receptor beta chains below were found in one sample sequenced in a study of T-cell reconstitution after alpha-beta-depleted transplantation in children. As it was prepared, the TCRbeta library received unique molecular identifiers. TCRdb independently ran MiXCR on the PCR reads; one entry per CDR3 protein. The sample includes fewer than 550,000 distinct CDR3 sequences, approximately 11% seen only once; the top ten take roughly 5.5%. Sequences were derived from PBMCs from the stem cell graft donor, sampled from the stem cell graft. The source is a human donor who donated a stem cell graft to a child with acute myeloid leukemia.

The chain has TRBV27 and TRBJ1-3, with D unclear. V was clipped by 3 bases and J by 2 bases, with 8 bases between them. CDR1 is MNHEY, CDR2 SMNVEV, per germline (reference sequence). The CDR3 consists of 14 residues. The CDR3 DNA reads as TGTGCCAGCAGTTTGTGGTGGCCTGGAAACACCATATATTTT. It is translated as CASSLWWPGNTIYF.

This clonotype was counted between two and nine times. The chain is built from TRBV10-3 and TRBJ2-7; TRBD2 agrees at 11 bases. The germline CDR1 and CDR2 sequences are ENHRY and SYGVKD. This CDR3 contains 14 residues. Trimming cost V 6 bases and J 3 bases; bases outside gene matches: 4. This chain's CDR3 is CAISHGTSGYEQYF. As DNA, the CDR3 is TGTGCCATCAGCCACGGGACTAGCGGCTACGAGCAGTACTTC.

This clonotype was counted at least ten times. The chain combines TRBV20-1 with TRBJ2-1, with 8 bases that match TRBD1. Germline CDR1 DFQATT, CDR2 SNEGSKA (reference sequence). V lost 3 bases to trimming and J lost 8 bases; unmatched junction nucleotides: 12. This CDR3 is built from 15 residues. CDR3: CSASGTGGFIDEQFF. DNA of the CDR3: TGCAGTGCTAGTGGAACAGGGGGTTTTATCGATGAGCAGTTCTTC.

This clonotype has only a few counts. This rearrangement joins TRBV3-1 to TRBJ2-1, with D possibly TRBD1 on 6 matching bases. V was pared by 0 bases and J by 6 bases, with 12 bases between. Per germline, CDR1 LGHDT and CDR2 YNNKEL (reference sequence). The CDR3 totals 15 residues. The CDR3 spells CASSQDRGISNEQFF. The DNA of the CDR3 is TGTGCCAGCAGCCAAGACAGGGGCATTTCCAATGAGCAGTTCTTC.

V and J are TRBV6-5 and TRBJ2-7; no firm D call. V lost 7 bases, J lost 6 bases, and 13 bases lay in between. CDR3 length: 12 amino acids. Germline loops: CDR1 MNHEY, CDR2 SVGAGI. CDR3 residues: CASTDPATEQYF. In DNA form, the CDR3 reads TGTGCCAGCACGGACCCGGCCACCGAGCAGTACTTC.